Below are 20 T cell receptor beta chains sequenced from a single sample in a study of cytomegalovirus exposure and HLA in healthy donors. PCR employed 60 Vbeta and 13 Jbeta primers. Sequenced by immunoSEQ multiplex PCR; TCRdb stores in-frame clones only, minus some. The sample yields tens of thousands of clones, roughly four fifths seen once. Sample: PBMCs. Every receptor here comes from a human donor in good health.

This clone showed up just a few times. The junction shows a germline mismatch at one end, possibly a read error. The chain joins TRBV7-9 to TRBJ1-3; no definite D call. CDR1 and CDR2 (germline): SEHNR, FQNEAQ (reference sequence). This CDR3 spans 12 amino acids. In nucleotides, the CDR3 is TGTGCCAGCAGCCCCGTGGGCTTTCCCTATTTCTTT. Translated, it gives CASSPVGFPYFF.

J is TRBJ2-1 and V is TRBV30, with TRBD2 identical over 11 bases. Germline trimming cut 2 bases from V and 7 bases from J; bases unmatched to any gene: 7. This CDR3 has 15 residues. Germline CDR1 GTSNPN, CDR2 SVGIG (reference sequence). The CDR3, as DNA: TGTGCCTGGAGTTTAGCGGGGGGGCCGTGGAATGAGCAGTTCTTC. Its translation: CAWSLAGGPWNEQFF.

This rearrangement joins TRBV27 to TRBJ1-2; 7 positions match TRBD1. The CDR3 is 15 residues long. J gave up 5 bases and V 4 bases, and 10 bases lay outside the gene matches. CDR1 and CDR2 (germline): MNHEY, SMNVEV (reference sequence). The CDR3 nucleotides read TGTGCCAGCAGTTCTCCTCGACAGGGTAGGTATGGCTACACCTTC. Translation: CASSSPRQGRYGYTF.

The gene calls are TRBV6-1 and TRBJ1-6; 9 bases agree with TRBD1. Germline V lookup: CDR1 MNHNS, CDR2 SASEGT. V was clipped by 6 bases and J by 7 bases; unmatched bases: 7. This CDR3 has 15 amino acids. The CDR3 reads CASREDRGRNSPLHF. CDR3 coding DNA: TGTGCCAGCAGAGAGGACAGGGGCAGAAATTCACCCCTCCACTTT.

The CDR3 loop reads CASSNPRTEADGYGYTF. The DNA for the CDR3 is TGTGCCAGCAGCAACCCACGGACAGAGGCCGATGGGTATGGCTACACCTTC. V and J are TRBV7-2 and TRBJ1-2; possible D gene TRBD1, 6 bases. V lost 5 bases to trimming and J lost 5 bases, with 24 bases between them. The CDR3 consists of 17 residues. Germline CDR1 reads SGHTA; CDR2 reads FQGNSA.

The V call is TRBV7-3, the J call TRBJ1-1; 8 bases map to TRBD1. The junction had 8 bases not matched to a gene; V was cut back by 5 bases and J by 3 bases. Germline V CDR1 and CDR2: SGHTA, FQGTGA. The CDR3 consists of 15 residues. The CDR3 spells CASSIQGAVDTEAFF. CDR3 coding DNA: TGTGCCAGCAGCATTCAGGGGGCAGTGGACACTGAAGCTTTCTTT.

The CDR3, as DNA: TGCAGCGTTGAAGATCCTCAGGGCCGGTTCGGCTACACCTTC. This gives the protein CSVEDPQGRFGYTF. V gene TRBV29-1 combines with J gene TRBJ1-2, with D tentatively TRBD1 (5 bases). With 0 bases removed from V and 8 bases from J, the gap between germline ends came to 16 bases. Germline lookup yields CDR1 SQVTM and CDR2 ANQGSEA. The CDR3 loop spans 14 amino acids.

J is TRBJ2-5 and V is TRBV5-8, with TRBD1 identical over 8 bases. The germline gives CDR1 SGHTS, CDR2 YDEGEE. There are 16 residues in the CDR3. With 3 bases clipped from V and 0 bases from J, the junction kept 7 bases outside the gene matches. The CDR3 bases are TGTGCCAGCAGCTGGGGACAGGCCAAGTACCAAGAGACCCAGTACTTC. Encoded protein: CASSWGQAKYQETQYF.

V usage is TRBV18 and J usage is TRBJ1-1; the D is unclear. This CDR3 has 15 residues. V shed 0 bases and J shed 7 bases, with 15 bases lying between them. The germline gives CDR1 KGHSH, CDR2 LQKENI. CDR3 sequence (DNA): TGTGCCAGCTCACCACCAACAAACGTCGGGAGTGAAGCTTTCTTT. The encoded protein is CASSPPTNVGSEAFF.

The rearrangement uses TRBV6-6 and TRBJ1-2; D gene ambiguous. The V end was cut by 6 bases, the J end by 5 bases, with 13 bases between. This CDR3 has 13 residues. Germline CDR1 reads MNHNY; CDR2 reads SVGAGI (reference sequence). The CDR3 bases are TGTGCCAGCAGCGAAGAGGCCGTATATGGCTACACCTTC. This gives the protein CASSEEAVYGYTF.

This CDR3 reads CASSLGGGWGGYTDTQYF. CDR3 sequence (DNA): TGTGCCAGCAGCTTAGGTGGGGGGTGGGGAGGATACACAGATACGCAGTATTTT. The V and J genes are TRBV7-2 and TRBJ2-3, with D perhaps TRBD2 (6 bases). CDR3 length: 18 residues. CDR1 and CDR2 from the germline V gene are SGHTA and FQGNSA. V lost 1 base and J lost 2, with 19 bases in between.

The chain combines TRBV11-3 with TRBJ2-1; 15 bases are a match to TRBD2. From germline, CDR1 is SGHNT and CDR2 YENEEA. The V and J ends lost 4 bases and 6 bases, in that order; junction bases with no gene match: 4. The CDR3 extends over 16 amino acids. As DNA, the CDR3 is TGTGCCAGCAGCTCTGGACTAGCGGGGGGGTCCAATGAGCAGTTCTTC. Amino acids: CASSSGLAGGSNEQFF.

This clone was detected only a few times. The genes are TRBV7-3 and TRBJ1-1; D is possibly TRBD1 (5 bases). The length of the CDR3 is 13 residues. V lost 6 bases and J 9 bases, leaving 17 bases between the germline ends. Germline V lookup: CDR1 SGHTA, CDR2 FQGTGA. The CDR3 nucleotides are TGTGCCAGCAGTCTCGGACATAGCGGTAAAGCTTTCTTT. It specifies CASSLGHSGKAFF.

The rearrangement links TRBV7-8 to TRBJ2-5; weak D call: TRBD1 (5 bases). The V end was cut by 1 base, the J end by 3 bases, with 15 bases between. The CDR3 is made up of 16 amino acids. Germline V lookup: CDR1 SGHVS, CDR2 FQNEAQ. Written as DNA, the CDR3 is TGTGCCAGCAGCTTAGGAGGCAGGGTCGCCGAAGAGACCCAGTACTTC. Its protein is CASSLGGRVAEETQYF.

The V call is TRBV2, the J call TRBJ1-2; D is unresolved. Trimming shortened V by 4 bases and J by 2 bases, and 14 bases separated the two germline ends. The CDR3 consists of 15 residues. CDR1 SNHLY and CDR2 FYNNEI come from the germline V gene. The CDR3 is CASSAGRVQNYGYTF. Here the CDR3 DNA reads TGTGCCAGCAGTGCGGGGAGAGTCCAAAACTATGGCTACACCTTC.

The chain has TRBV7-2 and TRBJ1-1; no reliable D call. The V gene lost 3 bases and the J gene lost 1 base, with 6 bases spanning the gap. Germline assignment: CDR1 SGHTA and CDR2 FQGNSA. The CDR3 sequence is 13 residues long. The CDR3 spells CASSLSGNTEAFF. The DNA of the CDR3 is TGTGCCAGCAGCTTGTCGGGGAACACTGAAGCTTTCTTT.

The V call is TRBV6-1, the J call TRBJ2-7; possibly TRBD2 for D (6 bases). The CDR3 runs to 14 residues. Trimming removed 7 bases from V and 4 bases from J, with 17 bases in between. Germline assignment: CDR1 MNHNS and CDR2 SASEGT. DNA for the CDR3: TGTGCCAGCAACCCGGGGGAGGAAATGTACGAGCAGTACTTC. It translates to CASNPGEEMYEQYF.

This chain connects TRBV7-3 to TRBJ1-6; D gene ambiguous. The CDR3 covers 13 residues. The V end was cut by 5 bases, the J end by 7 bases, with 9 bases between. CDR1 SGHTA and CDR2 FQGTGA come from the germline V gene. CDR3 DNA sequence: TGTGCCAGCAGCGCCCAGGCGAATTCACCCCTCCACTTT. It encodes CASSAQANSPLHF.

This clone was recorded a few times. V and J are TRBV5-6 and TRBJ2-5; D might be TRBD2 (5 bases). Germline CDR1 and CDR2: SGHDT and YYEEEE. The length of the CDR3 is 13 residues. V gave up 1 base and J gave up 3 bases, with 7 bases separating them. The CDR3 spells CASSLRGKETQYF. CDR3 nucleotides: TGTGCCAGCAGCTTGCGGGGAAAAGAGACCCAGTACTTC.

This chain joins TRBV19 and TRBJ1-5; no firm D call. Germline CDR1 LNHDA, CDR2 SQIVND (reference sequence). Trimming stripped 7 bases from V and 4 bases from J, with 11 bases between. CDR3 size: 13 residues. CDR3 residues: CASTPRRNQPQHF. The CDR3 DNA reads as TGTGCCAGTACCCCCCGCCGGAATCAGCCCCAGCATTTT.